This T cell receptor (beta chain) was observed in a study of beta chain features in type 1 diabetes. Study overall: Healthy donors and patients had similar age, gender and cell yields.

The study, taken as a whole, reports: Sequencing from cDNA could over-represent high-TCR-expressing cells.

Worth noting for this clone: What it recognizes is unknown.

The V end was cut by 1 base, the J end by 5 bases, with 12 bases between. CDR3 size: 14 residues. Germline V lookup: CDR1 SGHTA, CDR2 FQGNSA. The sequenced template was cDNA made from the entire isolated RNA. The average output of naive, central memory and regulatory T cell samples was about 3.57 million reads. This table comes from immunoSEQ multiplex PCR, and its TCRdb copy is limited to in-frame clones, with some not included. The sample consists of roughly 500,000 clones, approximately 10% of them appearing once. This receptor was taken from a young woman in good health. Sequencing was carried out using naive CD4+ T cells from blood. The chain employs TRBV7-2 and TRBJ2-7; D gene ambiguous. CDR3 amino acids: CASSLDGRRNEQYF. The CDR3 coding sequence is TGTGCCAGCAGCTTAGACGGCAGGAGAAACGAGCAGTACTTC.